This T cell receptor (beta chain) appears in the sequencing data of a study of shared clonotypes between healthy human individuals. As for the study in general: A couple of women and a few men aged 18 to 49 made up the donors. CD4 naive cells filled three plates per donor, CD4 memory three, CD8 naive two and CD8 memory one.

The protocol was immunoSEQ multiplex PCR, while the TCRdb copy is restricted to in-frame clones and leaves out a portion. The sample holds about 680,000 clones, approximately 73% seen once. Losses at the gene ends were 2 bases for V and 0 bases for J; bases not matched to a gene: 1. Germline CDR1 MDHEN, CDR2 SYDVKM. This CDR3 contains 15 residues. Comments on this clone: Its antigen remains unknown. Different DNA sequences within this sample yield the same CDR3.

The study's findings and limits: The diversity represented, both genetic and in exposure history, was limited by few donors.

The TCR originated in a woman aged 25 to 39 in good health. The sequenced material came from memory CD4+ T cells sorted from blood. Regarding subset: CD45RA-negative fraction. The chain has TRBV28 and TRBJ2-7; 10 nucleotides align to TRBD2. The CDR3 protein is CASSLSGRASYEQYF. As DNA, the CDR3 is TGTGCCAGCAGTTTAAGCGGGAGGGCCTCCTACGAGCAGTACTTC. Full variable domain (outside the CDR3, taken from reference TRBV28 and TRBJ2-7): DVKVTQSSRYLVKRTGEKVFLECVQDMDHENMFWYRQDPGLGLRLIYFSYDVKMKEKGDIPEGYSVSREKKERFSLILESASTNQTSMYLCASSLSGRASYEQYFGPGTRLTVT.